The 28 T cell receptor beta chains below were found in one sample sequenced in a study of blood T cell repertoires in COVID-19. The data were produced by immunoSEQ multiplex PCR, yet TCRdb's version contains in-frame clones alone and is incomplete. There are 80,000 to 95,000 clones in the sample; approximately 79% occur only once, and about a sixth lies in the top ten. The sequenced material came from peripheral blood. These receptors were taken from a woman of 80 years or more with active or convalescent COVID-19.

The chain employs TRBV6-5 and TRBJ1-3, with unresolved D. The CDR3 covers 13 residues. Trimming left V 4 bases short and J 4 bases short, with 8 bases between. CDR1 is MNHEY and CDR2 is SVGAGI in the germline V gene. In nucleotides, the CDR3 is TGTGCCAGCAGTTTTGGAGGAGGAAACACCATATATTTT. Encoded protein: CASSFGGGNTIYF.

The rearrangement links TRBV20-1 to TRBJ2-7; D unclear. The CDR3 covers 11 residues. Trimming cost V 0 bases and J 7 bases, with 7 bases left between them. CDR1 is DFQATT and CDR2 is SNEGSKA in the germline V gene (reference sequence). CDR3 amino acids: CSARDWAEQYF. CDR3 DNA: TGCAGTGCTAGAGATTGGGCGGAGCAGTACTTC.

This clone appeared a single time. The chain is built from TRBV5-1 and TRBJ1-1, with D maybe TRBD1 (5 bases). Germline assignment: CDR1 SGHRS and CDR2 YFSETQ. Trimming shortened V by 3 bases and J by 11 bases, and 23 bases separated the two germline ends. The CDR3 extends over 15 amino acids. This CDR3 is CASSSDLQFSGWAFF. In DNA, the CDR3 is TGCGCCAGCAGCTCGGATTTGCAGTTCTCAGGGTGGGCTTTCTTT.

The chain recombines TRBV14 with TRBJ1-1; 7 bases map to TRBD1. Germline CDR1 SGHDN, CDR2 FVKESK. V was pared by 1 base and J by 6 bases, with 2 bases of the junction left unmatched. The CDR3 spans 13 residues. The CDR3 region is CASSQGQGAEAFF. The CDR3 DNA follows: TGTGCCAGCAGCCAAGGACAGGGCGCTGAAGCTTTCTTT.

The chain is built from TRBV6-2 or TRBV6-3 and TRBJ2-5; 12 bases are a match to TRBD2. The CDR3 is 18 amino acids. Germline V gene sequence: CDR1 MNHEY, CDR2 SVGEGT. With 5 bases clipped from V and 1 base from J, the junction kept 11 bases outside the gene matches. CDR3 loop: CASSLGTSGSSRQETQYF. In DNA form, the CDR3 reads TGTGCCAGCAGTCTTGGGACTAGCGGGTCTTCCCGCCAAGAGACCCAGTACTTC.

This clone was picked up a small number of times. The chain uses TRBV7-2 and TRBJ1-1; 7 bases are shared with TRBD1. The CDR3 runs to 13 residues. The V segment lost 4 bases and the J segment 8 bases; nucleotides outside the gene matches: 7. Looked up from germline, CDR1 is SGHTA and CDR2 is FQGNSA. The DNA for the CDR3 is TGTGCCAGCAGCTCCCGGGTGGACAGGGAAGCTTTCTTT. This gives the protein CASSSRVDREAFF.

This chain joins TRBV5-4 and TRBJ2-7; 14 nucleotides align to TRBD2. Germline CDR1 SGHNT, CDR2 YYREEE (reference sequence). V shed 4 bases, J shed 4 bases, and the junction held 4 bases outside the gene matches. There are 15 residues in the CDR3. CDR3 in amino acids: CASSEGTSGGYEQYF. CDR3 in DNA: TGTGCCAGCAGCGAAGGGACTAGCGGGGGTTACGAGCAGTACTTC.

V and J are TRBV30 and TRBJ2-2; a weak D match, TRBD1 (6 bases). Trimming stripped 0 bases from V and 4 bases from J, with 6 bases between. The CDR3 totals 13 residues. CDR1 and CDR2 (germline): GTSNPN, SVGIG (reference sequence). CDR3 bases: TGTGCCTGGAGTGTACAGGGCACCGGGGAGCTGTTTTTT. It encodes CAWSVQGTGELFF.

In its sample, this clone was seen many times. The gene calls are TRBV20-1 and TRBJ2-1; tentative D call: TRBD2 (6 bases). Germline V gene data show CDR1 as DFQATT and CDR2 as SNEGSKA (reference sequence). Trimming took off 3 bases at V and 7 bases at J, with 19 bases between the two ends. The CDR3 has 15 residues. Here the CDR3 reads CSASSRDSLRNEQFF. The CDR3, as DNA: TGCAGTGCTAGTAGCCGGGACTCCCTTAGGAATGAGCAGTTCTTC.

V is TRBV24-1 and J is TRBJ1-5, with a possible D match to TRBD1 (5 bases). V lost 10 bases and J lost 0, with 12 bases in between. The CDR3 has 14 residues. The germline CDR1 and CDR2 sequences are KGHDR and SFDVKD. CDR3 sequence reads: CATSDSYSNQPQHF. As DNA, the CDR3 is TGTGCCACTTCCGACAGTTATAGCAATCAGCCCCAGCATTTT.

The chain couples TRBV6-2 or TRBV6-3 to TRBJ1-6, with unresolved D. V was pared by 2 bases and J by 5 bases, with 7 bases between. In germline, CDR1 is MNHEY, CDR2 SVGEGT. This CDR3 contains 14 residues. The CDR3 here is CASSYRQNNSPLHF. The CDR3 DNA follows: TGTGCCAGCAGTTACCGCCAGAATAATTCACCCCTCCACTTT.

The chain uses TRBV27 and TRBJ1-4; D is undetermined. The germline V gene has CDR1 MNHEY and CDR2 SMNVEV (reference sequence). V lost 0 bases and J lost 2, with 7 bases in between. The CDR3 has 15 amino acids. This CDR3 reads CASSLSRGTNEKLFF. The CDR3, as DNA: TGTGCCAGCAGTTTATCGAGAGGGACTAATGAAAAACTGTTTTTT.

This chain joins TRBV6-2 or TRBV6-3 and TRBJ2-1; D not resolved. Germline V gives CDR1 MNHEY, CDR2 SVGEGT. The CDR3 runs 12 residues. Trimming left V 0 bases short and J 10 bases short, with 7 bases between. The CDR3 DNA is TGTGCCAGCAGTTACTCGAGGCAGGAGCAGTTCTTC. This encodes CASSYSRQEQFF.

This clone was found a few times. The chain has TRBV2 and TRBJ1-4; D might be TRBD1 (5 bases). V was trimmed by 3 bases and J by 7 bases, leaving 12 bases between them. CDR1 is SNHLY and CDR2 is FYNNEI in the germline V gene. The CDR3 spans 14 residues. The CDR3 sequence is CASSDGGGSEKLFF. As DNA, the CDR3 is TGTGCCAGCAGTGACGGGGGTGGGAGTGAAAAACTGTTTTTT.

The rearrangement uses TRBV4-1 and TRBJ1-2; 11 nucleotides match TRBD1. Per germline, CDR1 MGHRA and CDR2 YSYEKL. The V and J ends lost 1 base and 4 bases, in that order; junction bases with no gene match: 2. CDR3 size: 15 residues. In nucleotides, the CDR3 is TGCGCCAGCAGCCAAGGGACAGGGGGCGGCTATGGCTACACCTTC. Translated, it gives CASSQGTGGGYGYTF.

A few counts support this clone. The rearrangement uses TRBV7-2 and TRBJ1-2; no definite D call. Trimming removed 5 bases from V and 8 bases from J, with 18 bases in between. Germline V gene sequence: CDR1 SGHTA, CDR2 FQGNSA. The CDR3 covers 14 residues. The CDR3 DNA sequence: TGTGCCAGCAGCGTAAAAGGAGGAGCCTGGGGCTACACCTTC. Translated, it gives CASSVKGGAWGYTF.

The gene calls are TRBV2 and TRBJ2-7; 8 positions agree with TRBD2. CDR1 is SNHLY and CDR2 is FYNNEI in the germline V gene. V was pared by 4 bases and J by 7 bases, with 9 bases of the junction left unmatched. The CDR3 has 14 amino acids. The CDR3 region has the DNA TGTGCCAGCAGTGGAGCAGGACTAGCTTTAGAGCAGTACTTC. Translating gives CASSGAGLALEQYF.

This clone was seen ten or more times. The same CDR3 can be traced to other DNA sequences in this sample. The chain is built from TRBV19 and TRBJ2-7; D is uncertain. Trimming pared 1 base from V and 5 bases from J, leaving 6 bases between. CDR1 LNHDA and CDR2 SQIVND come from the germline V gene (reference sequence). The CDR3 consists of 12 residues. The CDR3 region is CASSIGGHEQYF. The CDR3 DNA is TGTGCCAGTAGTATAGGAGGCCACGAGCAGTACTTC.

This clone was picked up a small number of times. V gene TRBV7-9 combines with J gene TRBJ2-7, with 7 bases identical to TRBD2. Unmatched junction bases numbered 13, after V lost 5 bases and J lost 0 bases. CDR1 is SEHNR and CDR2 is FQNEAQ in the germline V gene (reference sequence). The CDR3 length is 17 residues. The CDR3 DNA is TGTGCCAGCAGCCCACCCGGGGCGGGGGTGGGCTCCTACGAGCAGTACTTC. Translated: CASSPPGAGVGSYEQYF. The whole variable domain, filled in from reference TRBV7-9 and TRBJ2-7, reads DTGVSQNPRHKITKRGQNVTFRCDPISEHNRLYWYRQTLGQGPEFLTYFQNEAQLEKSRLLSDRFSAERPKGSFSTLEIQRTEQGDSAMYLCASSPPGAGVGSYEQYFGPGTRLTVT.

This clone was observed a few times. The chain couples TRBV30 to TRBJ1-1; maybe TRBD1 (5 bases). With 8 bases removed from V and 1 base from J, the gap between germline ends came to 11 bases. CDR1 GTSNPN and CDR2 SVGIG come from the germline V gene (reference sequence). CDR3 size: 12 residues. CDR3 bases: TGTGCCGGCGTAACAGGGAACACTGAAGCTTTCTTT. It translates to CAGVTGNTEAFF.

In this sample, this clone turned up a few times. J is TRBJ1-5 and V is TRBV7-9; TRBD1 agrees at 8 bases. CDR1 SEHNR and CDR2 FQNEAQ come from the germline V gene (reference sequence). V lost 4 bases and J lost 3; bases outside the gene matches: 5. This CDR3 is built from 15 residues. CDR3: CASSSMTGVNQPQHF. CDR3 coding DNA: TGTGCCAGCAGCTCGATGACAGGGGTCAATCAGCCCCAGCATTTT.

The V gene is TRBV29-1, the J gene TRBJ1-5; a possible D gene is TRBD1 (6 bases). The germline gives CDR1 SQVTM, CDR2 ANQGSEA. V lost 7 bases and J lost 0, with 19 bases in between. CDR3 size: 16 residues. The CDR3 coding sequence is TGCAGCGACCTCCTAGGGGGTCCTTATAGCAATCAGCCCCAGCATTTT. It translates to CSDLLGGPYSNQPQHF.

This clone has a handful of counts. The chain is built from TRBV10-3 and TRBJ2-7; the match to TRBD1 covers 8 bases. The length of the CDR3 is 13 residues. V lost 8 bases, J lost 6 bases, and 9 bases stayed unmatched. Germline CDR1 reads ENHRY; CDR2 reads SYGVKD. The CDR3 reads CAIQGAQAGEQYF. In nucleotides, the CDR3 is TGTGCCATCCAGGGGGCGCAGGCTGGCGAGCAGTACTTC.

On this clone itself: The sample contains more than one DNA sequence encoding this CDR3. The chain uses TRBV7-2 and TRBJ1-2; 8 bases are shared with TRBD1. Unmatched junction bases numbered 6, after V lost 5 bases and J lost 4 bases. The CDR3 is 14 residues long. The V gene's germline CDR1 is SGHTA and CDR2 FQGNSA. CDR3 loop: CASSLGQGAYGYTF. CDR3 nucleotide sequence: TGTGCCAGCAGCCTAGGACAGGGAGCCTATGGCTACACCTTC.

The rearrangement links TRBV3-1 (or the pseudogene TRBV3-2) to TRBJ1-5; D is unclear. Germline V gene sequence: CDR1 LGHDT, CDR2 YNNKEL (reference sequence). Trimming cost V 3 bases and J 7 bases, with 16 bases left between them. CDR3 length: 15 residues. Written as DNA, the CDR3 is TGTGCCAGCAGCCAGGGAGGGATAAGCGAGCAGCCCCAGCATTTT. Translation: CASSQGGISEQPQHF.

V usage is TRBV27 and J usage is TRBJ2-1; D ambiguous. This CDR3 is built from 17 residues. The germline V gene encodes CDR1 MNHEY and CDR2 SMNVEV (reference sequence). V shed 2 bases and J shed 0 bases, with 14 bases lying between them. CDR3 amino acids: CASSLRRLTGSYNEQFF. The CDR3 DNA is TGTGCCAGCAGTTTACGCAGACTCACGGGCTCCTACAATGAGCAGTTCTTC.

This clone has only one observation. CDR3 DNA: TGCGCCAGCAGCCAAGACGCAGGTTCAGGGTCTGGAAACACCATATATTTT. The encoded protein is CASSQDAGSGSGNTIYF. This rearrangement joins TRBV4-3 to TRBJ1-3, with D possibly TRBD1 on 5 matching bases. This CDR3 spans 17 amino acids. CDR1 and CDR2 from the germline V gene are LGHNA and YSLEER. V gave up 0 bases and J gave up 1 base, with 13 bases separating them.

The chain joins TRBV7-2 to TRBJ2-1; no reliable D call. The CDR3 consists of 15 residues. Per germline, CDR1 SGHTA and CDR2 FQGNSA. Trimming shortened V by 7 bases and J by 0 bases, and 13 bases separated the two germline ends. CDR3: CASTPSPSSYNEQFF. In DNA, the CDR3 is TGTGCCAGCACTCCGTCGCCCAGCTCCTACAATGAGCAGTTCTTC.